Shown below are 9 T cell receptor beta chains from a single sample sequenced in a study of T cells in Graves' hyperthyroidism and ophthalmopathy. Amplified regions were TCR beta CDR3 sequences from RNA transcripts. The TCR CDR3 first-round RT-PCR relied on the HTBI primer set. TCRdb used MiXCR to reprocess the multiplex PCR reads, holding one entry per CDR3 protein. The repertoire consists of about 420,000 distinct CDR3 sequences, with roughly an eighth occurring once and the leading ten covering 5.3%. Sequencing was performed on blood. These receptors all come from a young woman with Graves' hyperthyroidism.

This clonotype showed up just a few times. The V call is TRBV27, the J call TRBJ1-1, with D possibly TRBD1 on 6 matching bases. Germline loops: CDR1 MNHEY, CDR2 SMNVEV (reference sequence). The CDR3 runs to 15 residues. Trimming stripped 5 bases from V and 3 bases from J, with 16 bases between. CDR3 sequence: CASSALQGPDTEAFF. DNA for the CDR3: TGTGCCAGCAGTGCCCTACAGGGTCCAGACACTGAAGCTTTCTTT.

This clonotype was seen ten or more times. This chain links TRBV4-1 with TRBJ2-5; 13 nucleotides align to TRBD2. The germline V gene encodes CDR1 MGHRA and CDR2 YSYEKL. The V segment lost 1 base and the J segment 2 bases; nucleotides outside the gene matches: 4. This CDR3 comprises 17 residues. CDR3 region: CASSQAGTSGTQETQYF. The CDR3 DNA is TGCGCCAGCAGCCAAGCAGGGACTAGCGGGACGCAAGAGACCCAGTACTTC.

The chain carries TRBV6-1 and TRBJ2-6; D is ambiguous. Germline V gene data show CDR1 as MNHNS and CDR2 as SASEGT. The CDR3 extends over 15 amino acids. Trimming cost V 10 bases and J 0 bases, with 13 bases left between them. The CDR3 nucleotides read TGTGCCACCCACCTAACGAGCTCTGGGGCCAACGTCCTGACTTTC. It specifies CATHLTSSGANVLTF.

This clonotype was observed many times. The rearrangement joins TRBV11-2 to TRBJ2-5; possibly TRBD1 for D (6 bases). The CDR3 covers 15 residues. The germline V gene has CDR1 SGHAT and CDR2 FQNNGV. Trimming left V 0 bases short and J 5 bases short, with 13 bases between. This CDR3 reads CASSLEWQGFETQYF. In DNA, the CDR3 is TGTGCCAGCAGCTTAGAATGGCAGGGGTTCGAGACCCAGTACTTC.

Many counts were recorded for this clonotype. The chain couples TRBV7-6 to TRBJ2-1, with D unresolved. Germline CDR1 SGHVS, CDR2 FNYEAQ. Trimming removed 5 bases at V and 0 bases at J, with 14 bases between. There are 16 residues in the CDR3. The CDR3 reads CASSIRASSSYNEQFF. CDR3 DNA: TGTGCCAGCAGCATCCGAGCGTCAAGCTCCTACAATGAGCAGTTCTTC.

The chain is built from TRBV19 and TRBJ1-5, with D perhaps matching TRBD1 (5 bases). The CDR3 extends over 14 amino acids. V gave up 4 bases and J gave up 5 bases, with 12 bases separating them. The V gene's germline CDR1 is LNHDA and CDR2 SQIVND (reference sequence). The CDR3 nucleotides read TGTGCCAGTAGTAACCGGGACGGATATCAGCCCCAGCATTTT. Translating it yields CASSNRDGYQPQHF.

This clonotype was observed many times. The chain links TRBV19 to TRBJ2-1; 12 nucleotides line up with TRBD1. Per germline, CDR1 LNHDA and CDR2 SQIVND (reference sequence). The V gene end was trimmed by 3 bases and the J gene end by 4 bases; junction bases not matched to a gene: 4. The CDR3 has 16 amino acids. CDR3 sequence (DNA): TGTGCCAGTAGTATTCCGGGACAGGGGGCGTACAATGAGCAGTTCTTC. Translated, it gives CASSIPGQGAYNEQFF.

This clonotype was seen many times. The CDR3 is CATAAGNGNYGYTF. The CDR3 bases are TGTGCCACCGCTGCCGGGAACGGAAACTATGGCTACACCTTC. The gene calls are TRBV12-3 or TRBV12-4 and TRBJ1-2; D is unresolved. The CDR3 contains 14 residues. Trimming took 10 bases from V and 2 from J, leaving 17 bases between them.

Many counts were recorded for this clonotype. This chain connects TRBV28 to TRBJ1-1, with D possibly being TRBD1 (5 bases). This CDR3 has 17 amino acids. Germline assignment: CDR1 MDHEN and CDR2 SYDVKM. Trimming stripped 1 base from V and 2 bases from J, with 17 bases between. CDR3 bases: TGTGCCAGCAGTTTATACCCTCAATTTGGGGGAAACACTGAAGCTTTCTTT. This encodes CASSLYPQFGGNTEAFF.